The T cell receptor beta chain described here comes from a study of CD8+ T cells in alopecia areata. Study conclusions and caveats: It was less clear whether patients shared TCRs than it was in mice, possibly because of HLA. Numerous expanded lesional clones remained in scalp and blood during tofacitinib.

Per the germline V gene, CDR1 is SGHDT and CDR2 is YYEEEE. V dropped 9 bases and J dropped 2 bases, with 12 bases sitting between them. This CDR3 spans 13 amino acids. Indicated treatment: oral pan-JAK inhibitor, 5-10 mg twice daily. From alopecia areata patients, lesional scalp punch biopsies and peripheral blood were collected. Both CD4+ and CD8+ T cells were separated by sorting PBMCs. RNA was isolated and reverse transcribed to cDNA, the sequencing template. Repertoires were generated with immunoSEQ multiplex PCR, while TCRdb's copy carries only in-frame clones and drops some. The repertoire includes 130,000 to 150,000 clones, roughly four fifths of them detected once, and 25% sits in the top ten. A remark on this clone: Antigen unknown.

This rearrangement joins TRBV5-6 to TRBJ2-1; D gene ambiguous. The starting material was CD8+ T cells sorted from blood, obtained at week 4, from a patient treated with tofacitinib. The source of this sequence is a human donor with alopecia areata. The CDR3 DNA follows: TGTGCCACCCACCGCGGCACCTACAATGAGCAGTTCTTC. Its protein product is CATHRGTYNEQFF.